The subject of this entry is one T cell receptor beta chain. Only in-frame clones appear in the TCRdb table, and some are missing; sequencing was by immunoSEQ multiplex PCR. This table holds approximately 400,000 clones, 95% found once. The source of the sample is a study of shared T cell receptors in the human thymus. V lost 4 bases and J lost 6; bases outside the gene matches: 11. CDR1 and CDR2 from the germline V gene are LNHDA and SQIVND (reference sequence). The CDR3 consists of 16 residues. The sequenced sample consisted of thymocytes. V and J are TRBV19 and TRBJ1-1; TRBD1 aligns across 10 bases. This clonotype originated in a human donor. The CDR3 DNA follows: TGTGCCAGTAGTACCCCTGGTGACAGGGGGCTGGCTGAAGCTTTCTTT. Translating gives CASSTPGDRGLAEAFF.